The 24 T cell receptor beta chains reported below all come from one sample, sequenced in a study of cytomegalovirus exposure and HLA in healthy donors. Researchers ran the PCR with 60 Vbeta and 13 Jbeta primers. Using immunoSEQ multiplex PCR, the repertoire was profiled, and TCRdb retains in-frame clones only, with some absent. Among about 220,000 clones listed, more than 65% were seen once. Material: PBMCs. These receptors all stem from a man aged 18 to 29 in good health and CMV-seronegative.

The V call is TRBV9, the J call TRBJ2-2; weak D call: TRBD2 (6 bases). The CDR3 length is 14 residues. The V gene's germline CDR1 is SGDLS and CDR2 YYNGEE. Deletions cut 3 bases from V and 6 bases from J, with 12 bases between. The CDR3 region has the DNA TGTGCCAGCAGCGCGGGACTGCCGTCCGGGGAGCTGTTTTTT. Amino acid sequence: CASSAGLPSGELFF.

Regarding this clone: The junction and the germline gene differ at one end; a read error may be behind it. CDR3 DNA sequence: TGTGCTAGCAGCCCGGGACAGAGCACAGATACGCAGTATTTT. This sequence encodes CASSPGQSTDTQYF. The chain has TRBV7-7 and TRBJ2-3; 7 bases map to TRBD1. The germline V gene has CDR1 SSHAT and CDR2 FNYEAQ (reference sequence). This CDR3 comprises 14 residues.

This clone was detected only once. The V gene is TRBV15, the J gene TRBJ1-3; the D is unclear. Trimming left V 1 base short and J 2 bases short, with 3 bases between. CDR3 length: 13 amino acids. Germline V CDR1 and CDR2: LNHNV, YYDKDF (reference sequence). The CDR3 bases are TGTGCCACCAGCAGAGGAGCTGGAAACACCATATATTTT. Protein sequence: CATSRGAGNTIYF.

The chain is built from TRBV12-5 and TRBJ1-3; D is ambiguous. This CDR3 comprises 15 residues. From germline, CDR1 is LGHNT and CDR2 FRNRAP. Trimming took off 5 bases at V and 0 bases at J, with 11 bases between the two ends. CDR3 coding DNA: TGTGCTAGTGGTCCCCACATTCGCTCTGGAAACACCATATATTTT. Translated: CASGPHIRSGNTIYF.

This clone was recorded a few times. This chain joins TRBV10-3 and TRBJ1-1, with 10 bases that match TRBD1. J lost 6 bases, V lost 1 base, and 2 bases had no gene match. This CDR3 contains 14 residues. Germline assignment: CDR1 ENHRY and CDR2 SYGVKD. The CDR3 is CAISELTGGAEAFF. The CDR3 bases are TGTGCCATCAGTGAGTTGACAGGGGGCGCTGAAGCTTTCTTT.

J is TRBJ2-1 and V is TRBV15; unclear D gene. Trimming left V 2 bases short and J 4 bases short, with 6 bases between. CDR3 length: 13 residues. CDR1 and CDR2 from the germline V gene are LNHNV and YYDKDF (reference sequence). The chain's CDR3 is CATSRPRYNEQFF. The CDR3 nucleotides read TGTGCCACCAGCAGACCACGGTACAATGAGCAGTTCTTC.

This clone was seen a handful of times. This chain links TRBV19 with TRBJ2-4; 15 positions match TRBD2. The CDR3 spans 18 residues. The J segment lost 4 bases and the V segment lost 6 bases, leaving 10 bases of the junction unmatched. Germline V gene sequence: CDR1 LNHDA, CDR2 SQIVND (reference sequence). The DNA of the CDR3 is TGTGCCAGTAGAATGGGACTAGCGGGAGGACAAAGAAAAAACATTCAGTACTTC. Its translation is CASRMGLAGGQRKNIQYF. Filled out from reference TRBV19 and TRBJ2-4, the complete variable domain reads DGGITQSPKYLFRKEGQNVTLSCEQNLNHDAMYWYRQDPGQGLRLIYYSQIVNDFQKGDIAEGYSVSREKKESFPLTVTSAQKNPTAFYLCASRMGLAGGQRKNIQYFGAGTRLSVL.

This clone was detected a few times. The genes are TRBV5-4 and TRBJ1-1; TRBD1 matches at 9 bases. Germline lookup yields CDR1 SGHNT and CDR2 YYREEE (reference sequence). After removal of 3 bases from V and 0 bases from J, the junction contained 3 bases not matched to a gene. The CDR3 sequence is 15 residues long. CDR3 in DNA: TGTGCCAGCAGCTCAGGGACAGGGATGAACACTGAAGCTTTCTTT. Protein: CASSSGTGMNTEAFF.

The CDR3 region is CASRDSLGEEKLFF. CDR3 bases: TGTGCCAGCAGGGACAGTTTAGGCGAAGAAAAACTGTTTTTT. The gene calls are TRBV2 and TRBJ1-4; D perhaps matches TRBD1 (6 bases). The CDR3 sequence is 14 residues long. Germline V gives CDR1 SNHLY, CDR2 FYNNEI. The V end lost 6 bases, the J end lost 8 bases, and 16 bases lay between the germline ends.

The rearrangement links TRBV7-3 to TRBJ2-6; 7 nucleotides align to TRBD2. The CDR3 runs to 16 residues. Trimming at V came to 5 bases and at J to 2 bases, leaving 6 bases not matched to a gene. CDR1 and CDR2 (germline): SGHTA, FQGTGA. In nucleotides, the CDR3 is TGTGCCAGCAGCCCCCGGGCGGGAGCTGGGGCCAACGTCCTGACTTTC. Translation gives CASSPRAGAGANVLTF.

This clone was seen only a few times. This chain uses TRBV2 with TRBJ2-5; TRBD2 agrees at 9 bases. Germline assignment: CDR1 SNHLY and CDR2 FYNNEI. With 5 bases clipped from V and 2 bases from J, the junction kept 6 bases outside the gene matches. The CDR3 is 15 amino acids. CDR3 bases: TGTGCCAGCAGTCTACAGACTAGCGGTCAAGAGACCCAGTACTTC. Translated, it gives CASSLQTSGQETQYF.

Here the CDR3 DNA reads TGTGCCAGCTTCCTAAGCAATCAGCCCCAGCATTTT. It codes for CASFLSNQPQHF. This sequence joins TRBV28 and TRBJ1-5, with D uncertain. The CDR3 has 12 residues. CDR1 is MDHEN and CDR2 is SYDVKM in the germline V gene. V lost 8 bases, J lost 1 base, and 6 bases lay in between.

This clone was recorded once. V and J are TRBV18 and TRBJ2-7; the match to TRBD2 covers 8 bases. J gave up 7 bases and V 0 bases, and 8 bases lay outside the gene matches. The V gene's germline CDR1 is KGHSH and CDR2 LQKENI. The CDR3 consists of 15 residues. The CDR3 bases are TGTGCCAGCTCACCACCCAGCGGGAGCAGGGGAGAGCAGTACTTC. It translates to CASSPPSGSRGEQYF.

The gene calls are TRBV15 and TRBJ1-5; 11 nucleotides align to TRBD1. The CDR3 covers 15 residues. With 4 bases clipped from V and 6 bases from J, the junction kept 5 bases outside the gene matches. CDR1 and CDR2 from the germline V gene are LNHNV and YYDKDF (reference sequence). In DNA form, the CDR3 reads TGTGCCACCAGCATGGACAGGGGGCATGCTCAGCCCCAGCATTTT. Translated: CATSMDRGHAQPQHF. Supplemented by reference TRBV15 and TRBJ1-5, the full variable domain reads DAMVIQNPRYQVTQFGKPVTLSCSQTLNHNVMYWYQQKSSQAPKLLFHYYDKDFNNEADTPDNFQSRRPNTSFCFLDIRSPGLGDTAMYLCATSMDRGHAQPQHFGDGTRLSIL.

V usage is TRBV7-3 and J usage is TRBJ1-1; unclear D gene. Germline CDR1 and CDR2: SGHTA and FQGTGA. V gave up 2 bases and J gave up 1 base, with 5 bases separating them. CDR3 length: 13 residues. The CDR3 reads CASSLEGNTEAFF. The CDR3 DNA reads TGTGCCAGCAGCTTAGAGGGGAACACTGAAGCTTTCTTT.

The CDR3 DNA reads TGTGCCAGCAGTACCAGAGGAGATGCCGGGGAGCTGTTTTTT. Its translation is CASSTRGDAGELFF. The chain employs TRBV6-5 and TRBJ2-2; D is undetermined. The germline CDR1 and CDR2 sequences are MNHEY and SVGAGI. V shed 5 bases and J shed 6 bases, with 13 bases lying between them. The CDR3 contains 14 residues.

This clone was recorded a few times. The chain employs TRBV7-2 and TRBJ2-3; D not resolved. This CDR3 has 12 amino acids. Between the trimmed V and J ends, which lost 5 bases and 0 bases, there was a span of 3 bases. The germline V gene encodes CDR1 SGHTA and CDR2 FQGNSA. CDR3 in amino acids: CASSPSTDTQYF. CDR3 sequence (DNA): TGTGCCAGCAGCCCTAGCACAGATACGCAGTATTTT.

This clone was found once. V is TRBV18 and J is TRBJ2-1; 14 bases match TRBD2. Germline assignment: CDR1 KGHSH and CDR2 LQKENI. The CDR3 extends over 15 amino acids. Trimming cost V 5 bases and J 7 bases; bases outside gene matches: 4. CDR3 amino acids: CASSETSGRGNEQFF. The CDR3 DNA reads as TGTGCCAGCTCAGAGACTAGCGGGAGGGGAAATGAGCAGTTCTTC.

The CDR3 is CSVEAPDSIYEQYF. In nucleotides, the CDR3 is TGCAGCGTTGAAGCCCCGGACAGTATCTACGAGCAGTACTTC. This chain joins TRBV29-1 and TRBJ2-7; perhaps TRBD1 as D (6 bases). Trimming took 1 base from V and 3 from J, leaving 13 bases between them. The CDR3 is made up of 14 amino acids. CDR1 is SQVTM, CDR2 ANQGSEA, per germline.

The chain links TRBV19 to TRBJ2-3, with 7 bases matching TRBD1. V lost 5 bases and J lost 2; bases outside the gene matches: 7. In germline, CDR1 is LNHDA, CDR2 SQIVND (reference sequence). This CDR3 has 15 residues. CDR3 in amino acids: CASSPGTAYTDTQYF. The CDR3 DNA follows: TGTGCCAGTAGTCCCGGGACAGCCTACACAGATACGCAGTATTTT.

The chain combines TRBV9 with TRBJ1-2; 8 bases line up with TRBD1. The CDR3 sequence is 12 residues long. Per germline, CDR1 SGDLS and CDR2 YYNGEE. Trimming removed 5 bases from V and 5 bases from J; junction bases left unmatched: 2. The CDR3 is CASRQGAYGYTF. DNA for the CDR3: TGTGCCAGCAGGCAGGGGGCGTATGGCTACACCTTC.

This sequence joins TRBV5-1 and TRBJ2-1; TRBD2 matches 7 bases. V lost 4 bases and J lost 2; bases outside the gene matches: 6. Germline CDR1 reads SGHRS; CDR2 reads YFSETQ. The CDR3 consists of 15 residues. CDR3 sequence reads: CASSLLAEAYNEQFF. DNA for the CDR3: TGCGCCAGCAGCCTTCTAGCGGAGGCCTACAATGAGCAGTTCTTC.

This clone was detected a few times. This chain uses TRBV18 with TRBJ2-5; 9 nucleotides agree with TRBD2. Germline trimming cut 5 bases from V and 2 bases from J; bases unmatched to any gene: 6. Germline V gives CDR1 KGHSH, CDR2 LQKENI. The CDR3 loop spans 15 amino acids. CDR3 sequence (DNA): TGTGCCAGCTCATTACTAGCGGGCGATCAAGAGACCCAGTACTTC. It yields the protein CASSLLAGDQETQYF.

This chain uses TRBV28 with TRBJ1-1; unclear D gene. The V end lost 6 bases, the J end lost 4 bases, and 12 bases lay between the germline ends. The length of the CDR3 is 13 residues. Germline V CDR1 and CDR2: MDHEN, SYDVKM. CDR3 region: CASSPDMATEAFF. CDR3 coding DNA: TGTGCCAGCAGCCCCGACATGGCCACTGAAGCTTTCTTT.